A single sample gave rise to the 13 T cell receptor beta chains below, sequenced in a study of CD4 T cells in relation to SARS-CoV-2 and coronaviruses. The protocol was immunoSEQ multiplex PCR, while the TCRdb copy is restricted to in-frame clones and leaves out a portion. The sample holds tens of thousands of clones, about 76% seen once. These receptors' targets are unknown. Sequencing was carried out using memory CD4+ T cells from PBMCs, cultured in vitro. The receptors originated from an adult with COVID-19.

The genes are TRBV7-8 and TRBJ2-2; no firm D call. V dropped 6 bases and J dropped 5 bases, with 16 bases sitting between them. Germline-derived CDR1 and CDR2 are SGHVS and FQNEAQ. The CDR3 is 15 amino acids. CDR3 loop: CASRKDGLRTGELFF. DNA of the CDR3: TGTGCCAGCAGGAAGGACGGTCTTCGTACCGGGGAGCTGTTTTTT.

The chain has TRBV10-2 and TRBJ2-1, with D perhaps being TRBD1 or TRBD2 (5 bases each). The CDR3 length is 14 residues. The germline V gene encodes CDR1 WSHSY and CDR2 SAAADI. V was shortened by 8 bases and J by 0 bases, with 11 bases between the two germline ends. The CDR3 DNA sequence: TGCGCCAGCCGGGACGGTAACTCCTACAATGAGCAGTTCTTC. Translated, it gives CASRDGNSYNEQFF.

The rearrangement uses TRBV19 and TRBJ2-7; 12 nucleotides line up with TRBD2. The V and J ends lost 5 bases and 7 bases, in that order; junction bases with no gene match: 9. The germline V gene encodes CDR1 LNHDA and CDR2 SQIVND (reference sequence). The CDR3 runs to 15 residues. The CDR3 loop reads CASSVGTSGHAEQYF. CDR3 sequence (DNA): TGTGCCAGTAGTGTAGGGACTAGCGGGCATGCGGAGCAGTACTTC.

CDR3 sequence (DNA): TGTGCCAGCAACCCTAGCAAGGAAAAACTGTTTTTT. Translating gives CASNPSKEKLFF. The J gene is TRBJ1-4, the V gene TRBV6-5; the D is unclear. Germline CDR1 reads MNHEY; CDR2 reads SVGAGI. V lost 7 bases to trimming and J lost 8 bases, with 11 bases between them. This CDR3 is 12 amino acids long.

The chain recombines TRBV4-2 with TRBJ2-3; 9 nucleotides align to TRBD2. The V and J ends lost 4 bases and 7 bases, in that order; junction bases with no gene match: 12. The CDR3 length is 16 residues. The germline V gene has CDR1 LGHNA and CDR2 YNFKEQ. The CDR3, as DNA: TGTGCCAGCAGCCCGTTAGCGGGAGCGCCTTCAAATACGCAGTATTTT. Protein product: CASSPLAGAPSNTQYF.

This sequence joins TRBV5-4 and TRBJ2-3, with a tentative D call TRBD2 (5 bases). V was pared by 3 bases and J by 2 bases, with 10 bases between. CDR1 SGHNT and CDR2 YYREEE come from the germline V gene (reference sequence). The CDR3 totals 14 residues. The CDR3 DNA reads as TGTGCCAGCAGCTCTGGACTGTTCACAGATACGCAGTATTTT. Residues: CASSSGLFTDTQYF.

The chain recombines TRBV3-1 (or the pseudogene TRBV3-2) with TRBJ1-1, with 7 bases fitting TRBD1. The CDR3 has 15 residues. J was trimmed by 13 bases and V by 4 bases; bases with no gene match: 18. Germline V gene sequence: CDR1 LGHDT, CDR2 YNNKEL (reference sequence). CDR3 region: CASSPTSLAGQEGFF. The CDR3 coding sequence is TGTGCCAGCAGCCCAACGTCCCTCGCAGGACAGGAGGGTTTCTTT.

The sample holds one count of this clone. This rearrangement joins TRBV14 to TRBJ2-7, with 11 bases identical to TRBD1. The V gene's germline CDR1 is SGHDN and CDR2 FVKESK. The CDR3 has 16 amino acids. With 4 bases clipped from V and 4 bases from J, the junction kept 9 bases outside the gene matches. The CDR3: CASSRRGTGGTYEQYF. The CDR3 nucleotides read TGTGCCAGCAGCCGAAGAGGGACAGGGGGGACGTACGAGCAGTACTTC.

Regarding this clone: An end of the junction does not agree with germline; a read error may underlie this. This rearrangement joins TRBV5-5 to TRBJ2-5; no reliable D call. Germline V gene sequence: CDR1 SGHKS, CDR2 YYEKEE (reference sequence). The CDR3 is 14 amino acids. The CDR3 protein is CAGSGSGNRETQYF. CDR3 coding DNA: TGTGCCGGCAGTGGAAGTGGAAACCGGGAGACCCAGTACTTC.

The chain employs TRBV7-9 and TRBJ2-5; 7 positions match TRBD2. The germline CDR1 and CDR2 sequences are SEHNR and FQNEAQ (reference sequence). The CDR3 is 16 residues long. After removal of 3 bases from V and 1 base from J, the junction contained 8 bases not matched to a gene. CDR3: CASSLGTKPFQETQYF. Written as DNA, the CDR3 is TGTGCCAGCAGCTTGGGGACTAAACCATTCCAAGAGACCCAGTACTTC.

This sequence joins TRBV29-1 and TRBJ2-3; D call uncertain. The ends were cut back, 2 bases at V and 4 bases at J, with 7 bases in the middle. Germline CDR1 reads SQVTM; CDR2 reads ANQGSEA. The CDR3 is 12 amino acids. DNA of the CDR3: TGCAGCGTTGAACAGGTGGCAGATACGCAGTATTTT. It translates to CSVEQVADTQYF.

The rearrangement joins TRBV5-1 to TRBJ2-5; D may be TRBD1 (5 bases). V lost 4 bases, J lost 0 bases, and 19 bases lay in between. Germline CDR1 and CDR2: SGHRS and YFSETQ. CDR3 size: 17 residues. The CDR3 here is CASSRVGPKGNQETQYF. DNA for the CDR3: TGCGCCAGCAGCCGGGTAGGGCCCAAGGGGAACCAAGAGACCCAGTACTTC.

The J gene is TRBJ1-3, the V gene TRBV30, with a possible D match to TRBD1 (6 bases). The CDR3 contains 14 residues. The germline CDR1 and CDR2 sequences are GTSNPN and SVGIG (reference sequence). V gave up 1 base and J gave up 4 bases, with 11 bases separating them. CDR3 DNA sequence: TGTGCCTGGAGTGAGGGGGGGAGCGGAAACACCATATATTTT. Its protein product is CAWSEGGSGNTIYF.